This T cell receptor beta chain came from a study of vaccination effects on CD4 cells after COVID-19. About the research overall: Post-vaccine sampling occurred a median 72 days after the second dose.

With respect to this clone: Its target is unknown.

The table came from immunoSEQ multiplex PCR; TCRdb's copy has only in-frame clones and leaves some out. The profile shows 30,000 or so clones, around 79% of them singletons. CDR3 length equals 14 residues. The V and J ends lost 0 bases and 3 bases respectively, with 11 bases between them. Germline-derived CDR1 and CDR2 are GTSNPN and SVGIG (reference sequence). Within the ViraFEST assay, antigen-specific CD4+ T cells underwent expansion with viral peptide pools prior to sequencing. Culture proceeded for about ten days, and CD4+ T cells were then isolated. Participants completed two doses of the BNT162b2 or mRNA-1273 vaccine. Recipients of the vaccine had no prior SARS-CoV-2 infection and negative nucleocapsid antibodies. Half-medium replacement with IL-2 medium occurred on days 3 and 7.

The chain uses TRBV30 and TRBJ2-5; a weak D match, TRBD1 (6 bases). Sequencing used CD4+ T cells from PBMCs cultured with HCoV-NL63 spike peptides, obtained after COVID-19 vaccination. This clonotype was obtained from a human donor who received a COVID-19 vaccine. DNA of the CDR3: TGTGCCTGGAGTGTACAGCCAGGGGAAGAGACCCAGTACTTC. Protein sequence: CAWSVQPGEETQYF.